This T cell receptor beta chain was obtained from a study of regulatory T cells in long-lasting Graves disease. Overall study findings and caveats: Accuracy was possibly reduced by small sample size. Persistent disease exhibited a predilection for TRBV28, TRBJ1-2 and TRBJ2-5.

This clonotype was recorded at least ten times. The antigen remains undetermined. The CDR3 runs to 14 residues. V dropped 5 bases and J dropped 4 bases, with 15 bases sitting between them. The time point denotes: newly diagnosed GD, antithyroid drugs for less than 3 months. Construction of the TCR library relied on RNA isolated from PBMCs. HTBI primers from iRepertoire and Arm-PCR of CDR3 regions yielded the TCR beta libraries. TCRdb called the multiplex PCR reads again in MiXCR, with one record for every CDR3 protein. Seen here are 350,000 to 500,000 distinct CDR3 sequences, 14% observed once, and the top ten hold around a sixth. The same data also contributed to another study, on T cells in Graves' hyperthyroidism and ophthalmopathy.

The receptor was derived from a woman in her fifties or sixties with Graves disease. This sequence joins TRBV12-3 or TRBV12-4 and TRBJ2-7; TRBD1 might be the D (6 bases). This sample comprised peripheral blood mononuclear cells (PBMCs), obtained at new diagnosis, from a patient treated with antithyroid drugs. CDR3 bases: TGTGCCAGCAGTCGACAGGACAGAAAGTACGAGCAGTACTTC. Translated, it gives CASSRQDRKYEQYF.